The rows below give T cell receptor beta chains drawn from one sample of a study of blood T cell repertoires in COVID-19. The method was immunoSEQ multiplex PCR; TCRdb's version includes in-frame clones alone and lacks a portion of them. The top ten clones hold roughly 10% of a sample with tens of thousands of clones, over 80% of them seen once. Sequencing used peripheral blood. These receptors were taken from a human donor in a cohort sampled during active COVID-19. CDR3s leave out the opening cysteine and the closing phenylalanine or tryptophan. Fields, in order: CDR3 protein, V gene, clone size, J gene. Size values are once, few and many counts, or a class for expanded clones, and some rows have none.

ASSPSNKGGAEAF,TRBV7-3,.,TRBJ1-1
ASSLDRVEDTEAF,TRBV5-1,.,TRBJ1-1
ASGDTGDEKLF,TRBV28,few,TRBJ1-4
ASSLRTGLISGNTIY,TRBV5-5,.,TRBJ1-3
ATSRLGGRDSPRYNEQF,TRBV15,.,TRBJ2-1
ASFPGTGYEAF,TRBV28,.,TRBJ1-1
ASSYFGGRAYNEQF,TRBV6-2/TRBV6-3,.,TRBJ2-1
ASSLRAAGGGETQY,TRBV11-2,.,TRBJ2-5
ASSIIDQPQH,TRBV19,.,TRBJ1-5
ASSLRTETQY,TRBV28,.,TRBJ2-5
ASSLAPGTGANVLT,TRBV5-1,.,TRBJ2-6
ASSPRTVATNEKLF,TRBV18,.,TRBJ1-4
ASSHHDRGGSGANVLT,TRBV19,.,TRBJ2-6
ASSVDRGTGELF,TRBV5-1,.,TRBJ2-2
ASSLGQNTEAF,TRBV7-8,.,TRBJ1-1
ASRIQGVNLNEQF,TRBV19,.,TRBJ2-1
ASSIQGAGAKNIQY,TRBV19,.,TRBJ2-4
ASTGPTFYNEQF,TRBV19,.,TRBJ2-1
SVGSLRAEAF,TRBV29-1,.,TRBJ1-1
ASSFGNEQF,TRBV12-3/TRBV12-4,few,TRBJ2-1
ASKARQGPDTQY,TRBV19,.,TRBJ2-3
ASGPGGLAQHSPDTQY,TRBV28,.,TRBJ2-3
ASSELQPGSYEQY,TRBV6-1,.,TRBJ2-7
ASSPNRGTYEQY,TRBV5-6,.,TRBJ2-7
ASSEWGGASYT,TRBV6-1,many,TRBJ1-2
ASSQWAGGRGTDTQY,TRBV14,.,TRBJ2-3
ASSLEVSGGPKQF,TRBV7-2,.,TRBJ2-1
AIRISTRTGASSSYEQY,TRBV10-3,.,TRBJ2-7
ASSLADTQY,TRBV25-1,.,TRBJ2-3
ATSDILQGSDEQF,TRBV24-1,.,TRBJ2-1
ASSLGRGDRVAFSYEQY,TRBV5-5,once,TRBJ2-7
ASSPGALNTEAF,TRBV18,once,TRBJ1-1
ASSSSGLAGMETQY,TRBV7-8,.,TRBJ2-5
ASSFSSYEQY,TRBV2,.,TRBJ2-7
ASSVGIVDRANTGELF,TRBV9,.,TRBJ2-2
ASSPQAGVSTDTQY,TRBV28,few,TRBJ2-3
ASSPRTGPGETQY,TRBV19,.,TRBJ2-5
ASSLTGINQPQH,TRBV28,few,TRBJ1-5
ASSVGGGVHGYT,TRBV9,few,TRBJ1-2